This T cell receptor (beta chain) emerged from a study of blood T cell repertoires in COVID-19. This CDR3 is built from 16 residues. CDR1 and CDR2 (germline): MDHEN, SYDVKM. V was pared by 5 bases and J by 2 bases, with 9 bases of the junction left unmatched. TCRdb keeps only in-frame clones here, not all; method: immunoSEQ multiplex PCR. The sample shows 350,000 to 450,000 clones, around nine tenths of them seen only once. The receptor comes from a woman aged 40 to 50 with COVID-19, enrolled during active disease. V is TRBV28 and J is TRBJ1-3; 7 bases fit TRBD1. The sequencing sample was made of peripheral blood. CDR3 DNA: TGTGCCAGCAGTCCTAGACAGGGATTCACTGGAAACACCATATATTTT. Its protein product is CASSPRQGFTGNTIYF.